This T cell receptor (beta chain) is drawn from a study of T cells in Graves' hyperthyroidism and ophthalmopathy. Study-level findings and limits: Most thyroid clonotypes with frequency above 0.001 were detected in blood. Prediction of ophthalmopathy progression came a median around 6.1 months pre-onset. Separating ophthalmopathy from stable hyperthyroidism was achieved by a 13 V-J model.

Clinical symptoms, serum thyroxine and TRAb, thyroid ultrasound and orbital computed tomography were used for the diagnoses. This clonotype showed up many times. No antigen is known for it. CDR3 length equals 14 residues. The germline V and J ends were trimmed by 3 bases and 6 bases, with 14 bases remaining between them. RNA transcripts gave rise to amplified TCR beta CDR3 regions. Initially, a first-round RT-PCR of the TCR CDR3 employed the HTBI primer set. TCRdb redid the calling of the multiplex PCR reads with MiXCR, one entry per CDR3 protein. The sample has around 350,000 distinct CDR3 sequences, 15% seen once; the top ten hold about 21%.

The chain joins TRBV12-3 or TRBV12-4 to TRBJ2-5, with D possibly TRBD2 on 6 matching bases. The source of this sequence is a woman in her sixties or seventies with Graves' ophthalmopathy. The sample was blood. As DNA, the CDR3 is TGTGCCAGCAGTTTCGGGCGGGACGGAAAGACCCAGTACTTC. Its protein is CASSFGRDGKTQYF.